This T cell receptor beta chain came from a study of CXCR3-negative and CXCR3-positive naive CD8 T cells. Whole-study findings and limits: Naive CXCR3-positive cells had TRB CDR3s more hydrophobic than those of CXCR3-negative naive cells.

Regarding this clonotype: Its specificity is not known.

UMI-tagged TRB cDNA libraries were built via 5' RACE. From its re-call of the 5' RACE reads, TCRdb lists each CDR3 protein once, without DNA. This sample's table has roughly 120,000 distinct CDR3 sequences. The CDR3 covers 13 residues. Germline V gene sequence: CDR1 LNHDA, CDR2 SQIVND (reference sequence). The specimen sequenced was naive CXCR3+ CD8+ T cells from blood. Documented subset: CD45RO-CCR7+CD27+CD95- naive CD8+ T cells expressing CXCR3 (TNR3+). The V gene is TRBV19, the J gene TRBJ2-7; with no DNA, the TCRdb D assignment of TRBD1 cannot be verified. This TCR was sampled from a human donor in good health. Some clones in this sample may be carry-over from other donors' samples. CDR3 residues: CASTPGPGNGQYF.